This T cell receptor beta chain was captured in a study of resident and recirculating memory T cells in vitiligo. In the study overall: Each patient gave two lesional and two nonlesional epidermal shave biopsies, plus PBMCs.

V was clipped by 3 bases and J by 1 base, with 19 bases between them. CDR3 size: 17 residues. The germline CDR1 and CDR2 sequences are LGHNT and FRNRAP. Comments on this clone: Its antigen is not known.

Sequencing used immunoSEQ multiplex PCR; TCRdb keeps in-frame clones, though not all of them. The sample records 70,000 to 75,000 clones, roughly nine tenths being singletons. Regarding the study as a whole: Non-conserved TCRs across sites and patients suggested distinct clones per lesion. No unique dominant TCR clone was found in vitiligo lesions.

The sample was blood. This chain connects TRBV12-5 to TRBJ2-7, with D unresolved. This receptor was taken from a male donor with vitiligo. The CDR3 here is CASGLPLETSRSYEQYF. CDR3 in DNA: TGTGCTAGTGGTTTACCCCTGGAGACTTCCCGATCCTACGAGCAGTACTTC.